Listed below are T cell receptor beta chains from one sample, sequenced in a study of human CD8 memory T cell subsets. TCRdb reprocessed the 5' RACE reads, keeping one entry per CDR3 protein, no DNA. The sample data list about 10,000 distinct CDR3 sequences. The sample was CD8+ T cells from PBMCs. The receptors originated from a human donor in good health. CDR3s include the opening cysteine and the closing phenylalanine or tryptophan. Only some rows state a clone size, as once, few, many or a class for expanded clones.

- | 14 | TRBJ2-7 | TRBV6-2/TRBV6-3 | CASSRDRGPDEQYF
- | 14 | TRBJ2-1 | TRBV27 | CASSLWATVNEQFF
- | 14 | TRBJ1-2 | TRBV21-1 | CASSKARGPYGYTF
- | 15 | TRBJ2-1 | TRBV5-1 | CASSLDQSSYNEQFF
- | 15 | TRBJ2-3 | TRBV7-3 | CASSLAGGGADTQYF
- | 16 | TRBJ2-1 | TRBV6-1 | CASSGGWDSTYNEQFF
- | 13 | TRBJ2-1 | TRBV28 | CASSQDNYNEQFF
- | 13 | TRBJ2-2 | TRBV14 | CASSQGLTGELFF
- | 16 | TRBJ2-1 | TRBV24-1 | CATSDRSGESYNEQFF
- | 14 | TRBJ1-1 | TRBV7-2 | CASSSHDLNTEAFF
- | 12 | TRBJ2-2 | TRBV7-6 | CASASYTGELFF
- | 16 | TRBJ1-2 | TRBV6-2/TRBV6-3 | CASSSRRDRENYGYTF
- | 16 | TRBJ2-1 | TRBV12-3/TRBV12-4 | CASSSRLAGYYNEQFF
- | 13 | TRBJ2-2 | TRBV28 | CASSFRPAGELFF
- | 14 | TRBJ2-5 | TRBV28 | CASRPGLAQETQYF
- | 14 | TRBJ1-5 | TRBV7-6 | CASSPPGLDQPQHF
- | 12 | TRBJ2-1 | TRBV7-6 | CASSPEGDEQFF
- | 13 | TRBJ2-1 | TRBV5-4 | CASSLGGANEQFF
medium-sized | 14 | TRBJ2-7 | TRBV7-9 | CASSTSESTYEQYF
- | 13 | TRBJ2-7 | TRBV11-2 | CARLNEDGYEQYF
- | 16 | TRBJ2-3 | TRBV16 | CASSQSEGSATDTQYF
- | 14 | TRBJ1-3 | TRBV3-1 | CASSQDFRGNTIYF
- | 15 | TRBJ2-5 | TRBV2 | CASSEGTSRQETQYF
- | 14 | TRBJ1-2 | TRBV14 | CASSPGQGMGGYTF
- | 17 | TRBJ2-5 | TRBV7-9 | CASSPPVGGVYQETQYF
- | 17 | TRBJ2-3 | TRBV20-1 | CSARDPGQVTCPDTQYF
- | 14 | TRBJ2-1 | TRBV7-8 | CASSLRSRDNEQFF
- | 15 | TRBJ1-4 | TRBV5-1 | CASSARDRGNEKLFF
- | 16 | TRBJ2-3 | TRBV25-1 | CASSEYGGQSTDTQYF
- | 17 | TRBJ2-3 | TRBV7-9 | CASSFPLTATNTDTQYF
- | 16 | TRBJ1-2 | TRBV13 | CASSSTDRGFNYGYTF
- | 15 | TRBJ2-7 | TRBV5-4 | CASSLRQDGSYEQYF
- | 16 | TRBJ2-7 | TRBV19 | CASSENPIGATYEQYF
- | 11 | TRBJ2-7 | TRBV4-2 | CASSQEAEQYF
medium-sized | 14 | TRBJ2-5 | TRBV29-1 | CSVALRGVGETQYF
- | 15 | TRBJ2-7 | TRBV4-3 | CASSQGAEENYEQYF
- | 14 | TRBJ2-2 | TRBV14 | CASSFDSFTGELFF
- | 17 | TRBJ2-1 | TRBV14 | CASSQDSVLAGEDEQFF
- | 15 | TRBJ2-1 | TRBV5-6 | CASSPASLFGNEQFF
- | 15 | TRBJ2-7 | TRBV11-2 | CASSPTPGFAYEQYF
medium-sized | 14 | TRBJ1-4 | TRBV6-6 | CASSVRTLGEKLFF
- | 16 | TRBJ1-5 | TRBV20-1 | CSARPLDWQFNQPQHF
- | 14 | TRBJ1-1 | TRBV6-5 | CASSYQGQYYEAFF
- | 13 | TRBJ2-3 | TRBV12-3/TRBV12-4 | CASSPTIQDTQYF
- | 15 | TRBJ2-3 | TRBV29-1 | CSVEDPPASKHTQYF
- | 14 | TRBJ1-5 | TRBV28 | CASRTINSNQPQHF
- | 16 | TRBJ1-2 | TRBV28 | CASSLFRLTGGDGYTF
- | 14 | TRBJ1-2 | TRBV4-3 | CASSPPGWDYGYTF
medium-sized | 15 | TRBJ1-3 | TRBV4-3 | CASSLYPTTGNTIYF
- | 15 | TRBJ1-5 | TRBV7-9 | CASSFGGLGNQPQHF
- | 15 | TRBJ2-2 | TRBV7-9 | CASSSTRQGPGELFF
medium-sized | 13 | TRBJ1-1 | TRBV7-9 | CASSPTETGGTFF
medium-sized | 12 | TRBJ2-3 | TRBV12-3/TRBV12-4 | CASTGDGYTQYF
- | 15 | TRBJ2-7 | TRBV7-8 | CASSSVAGVSYEQYF
- | 14 | TRBJ2-7 | TRBV7-8 | CASSLAPGLYEQYF
- | 14 | TRBJ1-2 | TRBV7-9 | CASSFTTGWNGYTF
medium-sized | 17 | TRBJ2-2 | TRBV18 | CASSPDQATSNTGELFF
- | 12 | TRBJ1-1 | TRBV5-6 | CASSDYTAKAFF
- | 16 | TRBJ2-3 | TRBV19 | CASSIVGTGETDTQYF